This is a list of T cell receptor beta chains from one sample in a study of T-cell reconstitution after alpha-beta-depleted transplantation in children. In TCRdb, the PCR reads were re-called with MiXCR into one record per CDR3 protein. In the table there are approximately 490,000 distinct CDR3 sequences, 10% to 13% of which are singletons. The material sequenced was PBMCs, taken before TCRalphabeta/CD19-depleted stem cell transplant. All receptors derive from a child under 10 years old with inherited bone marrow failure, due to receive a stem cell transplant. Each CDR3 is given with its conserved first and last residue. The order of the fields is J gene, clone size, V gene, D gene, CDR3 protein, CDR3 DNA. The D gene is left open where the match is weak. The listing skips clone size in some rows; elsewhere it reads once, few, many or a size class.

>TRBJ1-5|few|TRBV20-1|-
CSARPQGNQPQHF
TGCAGTGCTAGACCACAGGGAAATCAGCCCCAGCATTTT
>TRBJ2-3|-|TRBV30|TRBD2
CAWEPTSGRQSTDTQYF
TGTGCCTGGGAACCGACTAGCGGGAGGCAAAGCACAGATACGCAGTATTTT
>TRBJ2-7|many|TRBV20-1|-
CSAKGDVNPYEQYF
TGCAGTGCTAAAGGGGACGTAAACCCCTACGAGCAGTACTTC
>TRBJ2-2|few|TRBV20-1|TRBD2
CSASSGRAKTGELFF
TGCAGTGCCAGCAGCGGGAGGGCCAAGACCGGGGAGCTGTTTTTT
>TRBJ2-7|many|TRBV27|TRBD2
CASSTAGTSWYEQYF
TGTGCCAGCAGCACCGCCGGGACTAGCTGGTACGAGCAGTACTTC
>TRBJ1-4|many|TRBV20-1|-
CSAMGTRLKEKLFF
TGCAGTGCTATGGGGACACGTTTAAAGGAAAAACTGTTTTTT
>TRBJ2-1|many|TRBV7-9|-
CASSRIRNEQFF
TGTGCCAGCAGCCGGATTCGCAATGAGCAGTTCTTC
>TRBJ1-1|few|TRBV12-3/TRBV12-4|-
CASSHIQTGTEAFF
TGTGCCAGCAGCCATATACAAACAGGGACTGAAGCTTTCTTT
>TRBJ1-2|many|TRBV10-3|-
CAISAGPNYGYTF
TGTGCCATCAGTGCGGGGCCGAACTATGGCTACACCTTC
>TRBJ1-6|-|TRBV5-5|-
CASSYGRVNSPLHF
TGTGCCAGCAGCTACGGACGGGTCAATTCACCCCTCCACTTT
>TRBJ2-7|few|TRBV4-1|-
CASSQGWPGSSYEQYF
TGCGCCAGCAGCCAAGGTTGGCCTGGGAGCTCCTACGAGCAGTACTTC
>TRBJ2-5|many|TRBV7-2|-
CASSLGAGVWETQYF
TGTGCCAGCAGCTTAGGGGCAGGGGTTTGGGAGACCCAGTACTTC
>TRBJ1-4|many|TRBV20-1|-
CSANGGATNEKLFF
TGCAGTGCCAACGGAGGGGCAACTAATGAAAAACTGTTTTTT
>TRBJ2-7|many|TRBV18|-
CASSPGASYEQYF
TGTGCCAGCTCACCAGGCGCAAGCTACGAGCAGTACTTC
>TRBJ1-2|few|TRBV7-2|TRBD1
CASSPYRGPTNYGYTF
TGTGCCAGCAGCCCTTACAGGGGCCCTACAAACTATGGCTACACCTTC
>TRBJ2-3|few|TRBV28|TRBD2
CASLLLAGAGDTQYF
TGTGCCAGCCTACTCTTAGCGGGAGCAGGAGATACGCAGTATTTT
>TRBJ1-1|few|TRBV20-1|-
CSAYRAGRLNTEAFF
TGCAGTGCTTATCGGGCCGGTAGGTTAAACACTGAAGCTTTCTTT
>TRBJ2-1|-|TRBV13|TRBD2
CASSLWLAGGIDEQFF
TGTGCCAGCAGCTTATGGCTAGCGGGAGGTATCGATGAGCAGTTCTTC
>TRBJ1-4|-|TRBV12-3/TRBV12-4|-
CASSRGWGADEKLFF
TGTGCCAGCAGTCGGGGGTGGGGGGCGGACGAAAAACTGTTTTTT
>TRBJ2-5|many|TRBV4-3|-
CASSHRRGETQYF
TGCGCCAGCAGCCACCGGAGGGGGGAGACCCAGTACTTC
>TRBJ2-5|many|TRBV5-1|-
CASSLGGDETQYF
TGCGCCAGCAGCTTAGGGGGTGACGAGACCCAGTACTTC
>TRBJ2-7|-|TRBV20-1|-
CSAERARSYEQYF
TGCAGTGCCGAGCGGGCTCGCTCCTACGAGCAGTACTTC
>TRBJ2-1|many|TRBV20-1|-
CSASGEQFF
TGCAGTGCTAGCGGCGAGCAGTTCTTC
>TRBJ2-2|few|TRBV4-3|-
CASSQDSRRLYTGELFF
TGCGCCAGCAGCCAAGATTCGAGGCGGTTATACACCGGGGAGCTGTTTTTT
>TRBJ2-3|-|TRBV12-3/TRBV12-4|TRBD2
CASKRLAGETDTQYF
TGTGCCAGCAAGCGACTAGCGGGAGAGACAGATACGCAGTATTTT
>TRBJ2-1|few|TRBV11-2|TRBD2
CASSQKTYSGNEQFF
TGTGCCAGCAGCCAAAAGACCTATAGCGGGAATGAGCAGTTCTTC
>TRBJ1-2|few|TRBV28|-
CASSLIRTAGGYTF
TGTGCCAGCAGTTTAATCCGGACAGCGGGTGGCTACACCTTC
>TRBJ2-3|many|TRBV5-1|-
CASSLDSTDTQYF
TGCGCCAGCAGCTTGGACAGCACAGATACGCAGTATTTT
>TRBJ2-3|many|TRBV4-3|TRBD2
CASSQGDSGRADTQYF
TGCGCCAGCAGCCAAGGGGATAGCGGGAGGGCAGATACGCAGTATTTT
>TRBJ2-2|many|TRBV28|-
CASSLIGHTGELFF
TGTGCCAGCAGTTTGATAGGGCACACCGGGGAGCTGTTTTTT
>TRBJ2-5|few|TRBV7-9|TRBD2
CASSPKTSGSPGETQYF
TGTGCCAGCAGCCCCAAGACTAGCGGGAGTCCGGGAGAGACCCAGTACTTC
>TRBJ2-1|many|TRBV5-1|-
CASTLRAASSYNEQFF
TGCGCCAGCACCCTCAGAGCGGCAAGCTCCTACAATGAGCAGTTCTTC
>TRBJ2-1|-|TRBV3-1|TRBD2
CASSQEQRKGSSGSNEQFF
TGTGCCAGCAGCCAAGAGCAGAGGAAGGGGTCTAGCGGGAGCAATGAGCAGTTCTTC
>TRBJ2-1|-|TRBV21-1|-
CASNKGYSDEQFF
TGTGCCAGCAACAAAGGATATTCCGATGAGCAGTTCTTC
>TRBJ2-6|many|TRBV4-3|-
CASSQDRRSGANVLTF
TGCGCCAGCAGCCAAGATCGGCGCTCTGGGGCCAACGTCCTGACTTTC
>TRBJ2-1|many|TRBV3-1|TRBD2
CASSQGGSFYNEQFF
TGTGCCAGCAGCCAAGGCGGGAGCTTCTACAATGAGCAGTTCTTC
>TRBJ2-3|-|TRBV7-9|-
CASSLAGGVPDTQYF
TGTGCCAGCAGCTTAGCGGGGGGAGTCCCAGATACGCAGTATTTT
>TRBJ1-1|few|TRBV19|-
CASIHLGGSTEAFF
TGTGCCAGTATCCACCTCGGGGGTTCCACTGAAGCTTTCTTT
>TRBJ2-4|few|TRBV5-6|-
CASNSLGSTGKVVKNIQYF
TGTGCCAGCAACTCACTTGGATCTACCGGGAAGGTGGTCAAAAACATTCAGTACTTC